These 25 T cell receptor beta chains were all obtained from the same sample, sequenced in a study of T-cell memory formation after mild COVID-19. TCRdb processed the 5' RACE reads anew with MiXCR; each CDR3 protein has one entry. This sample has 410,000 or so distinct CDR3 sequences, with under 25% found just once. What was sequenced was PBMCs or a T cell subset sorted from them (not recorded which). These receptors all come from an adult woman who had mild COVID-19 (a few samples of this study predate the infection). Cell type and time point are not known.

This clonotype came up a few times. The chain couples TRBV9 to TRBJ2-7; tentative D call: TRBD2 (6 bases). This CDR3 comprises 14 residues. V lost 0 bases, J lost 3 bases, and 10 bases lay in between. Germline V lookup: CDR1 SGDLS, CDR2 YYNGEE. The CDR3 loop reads CASSVGRDNYEQYF. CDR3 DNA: TGTGCCAGCAGCGTAGGGCGGGATAACTACGAGCAGTACTTC.

In nucleotides, the CDR3 is TGCGCCAGCAGCCCAGGGACTAGCGGGGGCTTCGATGAGCAGTTCTTC. Its translation is CASSPGTSGGFDEQFF. This chain joins TRBV4-1 and TRBJ2-1; 14 bases match TRBD2. J gave up 8 bases and V 4 bases, and 7 bases lay outside the gene matches. The CDR3 extends over 16 amino acids. Germline V lookup: CDR1 MGHRA, CDR2 YSYEKL.

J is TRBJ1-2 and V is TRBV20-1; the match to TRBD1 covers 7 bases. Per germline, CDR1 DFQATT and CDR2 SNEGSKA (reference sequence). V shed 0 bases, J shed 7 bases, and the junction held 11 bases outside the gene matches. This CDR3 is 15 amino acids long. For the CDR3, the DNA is TGCAGTGCTAGAGACCTAACAGGGGTGTTCTTTGGCTACACCTTC. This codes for CSARDLTGVFFGYTF.

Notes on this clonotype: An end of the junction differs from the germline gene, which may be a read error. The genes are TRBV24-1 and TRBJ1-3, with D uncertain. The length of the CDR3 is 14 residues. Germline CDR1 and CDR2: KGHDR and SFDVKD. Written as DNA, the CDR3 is TGTGCCACCAGTATCGACGGATCTGCAAACACCATATATTTT. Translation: CATSIDGSANTIYF.

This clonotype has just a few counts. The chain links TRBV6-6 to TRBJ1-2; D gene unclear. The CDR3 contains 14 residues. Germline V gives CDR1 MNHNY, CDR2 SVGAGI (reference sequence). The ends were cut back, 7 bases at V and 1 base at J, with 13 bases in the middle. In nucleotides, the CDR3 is TGTGCCAGCACCTCGGACCTTCTTAACTATGGCTACACCTTC. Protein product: CASTSDLLNYGYTF.

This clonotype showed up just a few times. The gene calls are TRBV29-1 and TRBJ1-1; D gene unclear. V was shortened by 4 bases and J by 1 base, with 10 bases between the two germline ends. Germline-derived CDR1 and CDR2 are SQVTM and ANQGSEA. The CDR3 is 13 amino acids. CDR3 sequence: CSVVLPENTEAFF. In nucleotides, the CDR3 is TGCAGCGTTGTTCTCCCAGAGAACACTGAAGCTTTCTTT.

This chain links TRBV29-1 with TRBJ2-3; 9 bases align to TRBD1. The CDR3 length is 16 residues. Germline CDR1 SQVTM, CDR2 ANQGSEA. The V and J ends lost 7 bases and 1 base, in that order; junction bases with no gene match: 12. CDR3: CSAARDRERGTDTQYF. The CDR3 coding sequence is TGCAGCGCCGCCCGGGACAGGGAAAGGGGCACAGATACGCAGTATTTT.

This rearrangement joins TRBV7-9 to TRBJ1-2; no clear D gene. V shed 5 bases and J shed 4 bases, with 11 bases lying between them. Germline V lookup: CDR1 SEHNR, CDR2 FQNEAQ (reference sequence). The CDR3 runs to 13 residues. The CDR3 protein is CASSTILGYGYTF. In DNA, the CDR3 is TGTGCCAGCAGCACGATCCTGGGCTATGGCTACACCTTC.

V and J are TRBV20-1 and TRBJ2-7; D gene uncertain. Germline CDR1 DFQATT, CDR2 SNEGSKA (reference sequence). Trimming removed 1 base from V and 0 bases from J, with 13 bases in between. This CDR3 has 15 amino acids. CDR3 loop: CSARVRGVSSYEQYF. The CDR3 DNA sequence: TGCAGTGCTAGAGTCCGCGGAGTGAGCTCCTACGAGCAGTACTTC.

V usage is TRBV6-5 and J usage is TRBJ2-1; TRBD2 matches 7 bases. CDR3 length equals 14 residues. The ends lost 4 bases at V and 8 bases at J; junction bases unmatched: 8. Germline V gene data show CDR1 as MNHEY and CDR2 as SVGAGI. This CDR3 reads CASSSSGAGYEQFF. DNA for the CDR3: TGTGCCAGCAGTTCTAGCGGTGCCGGCTATGAGCAGTTCTTC.

The CDR3 region has the DNA TGTGCCAGCAGCCAGGCAGGAACTGGGGAGACCCAGTACTTC. Its translation is CASSQAGTGETQYF. V and J are TRBV7-9 and TRBJ2-5; D is uncertain. V shed 5 bases and J shed 5 bases, with 15 bases lying between them. This CDR3 region has 14 residues. The germline gives CDR1 SEHNR, CDR2 FQNEAQ (reference sequence).

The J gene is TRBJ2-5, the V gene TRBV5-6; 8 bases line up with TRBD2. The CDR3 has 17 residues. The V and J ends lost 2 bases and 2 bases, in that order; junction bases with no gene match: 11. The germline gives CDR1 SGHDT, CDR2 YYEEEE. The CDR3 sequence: CASSLRLAFNSQETQYF. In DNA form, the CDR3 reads TGTGCCAGCAGCTTAAGACTAGCGTTTAACTCTCAAGAGACCCAGTACTTC. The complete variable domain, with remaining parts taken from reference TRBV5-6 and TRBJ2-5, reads DAGVTQSPTHLIKTRGQQVTLRCSPKSGHDTVSWYQQALGQGPQFIFQYYEEEERQRGNFPDRFSGHQFPNYSSELNVNALLLGDSALYLCASSLRLAFNSQETQYFGPGTRLLVL.

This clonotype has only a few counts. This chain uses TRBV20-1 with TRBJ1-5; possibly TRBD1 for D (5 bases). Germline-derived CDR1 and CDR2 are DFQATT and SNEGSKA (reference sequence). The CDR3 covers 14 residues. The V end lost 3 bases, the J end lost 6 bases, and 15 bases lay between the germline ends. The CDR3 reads CSASQGGASQPQHF. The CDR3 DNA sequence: TGCAGTGCTAGTCAGGGAGGGGCGAGTCAGCCCCAGCATTTT.

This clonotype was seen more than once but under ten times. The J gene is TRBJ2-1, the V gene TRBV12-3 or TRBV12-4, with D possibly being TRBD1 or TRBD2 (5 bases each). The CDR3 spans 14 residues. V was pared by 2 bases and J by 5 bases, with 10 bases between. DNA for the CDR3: TGTGCCAGCAGTTTATGGGGGAAGGACAATGAGCAGTTCTTC. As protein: CASSLWGKDNEQFF.

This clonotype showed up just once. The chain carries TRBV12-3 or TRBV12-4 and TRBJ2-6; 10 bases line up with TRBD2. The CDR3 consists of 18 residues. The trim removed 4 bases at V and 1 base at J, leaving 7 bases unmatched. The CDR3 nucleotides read TGTGCCAGCAGTTCTTTACTAGCGGGGATGTCTGGGGCCAACGTCCTGACTTTC. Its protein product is CASSSLLAGMSGANVLTF.

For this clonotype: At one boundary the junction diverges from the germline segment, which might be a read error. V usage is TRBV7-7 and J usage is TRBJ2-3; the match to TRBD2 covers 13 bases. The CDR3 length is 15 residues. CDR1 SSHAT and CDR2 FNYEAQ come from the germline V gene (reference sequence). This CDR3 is CASSSGLAGVNTQYF. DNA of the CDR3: TGTGCTAGCAGCTCCGGACTAGCGGGAGTAAATACGCAGTATTTT.

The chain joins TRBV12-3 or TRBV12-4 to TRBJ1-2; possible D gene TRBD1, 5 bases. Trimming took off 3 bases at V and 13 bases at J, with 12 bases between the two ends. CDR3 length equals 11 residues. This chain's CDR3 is CASSLGVGCTF. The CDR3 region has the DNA TGTGCCAGCAGTTTGGGGGTAGGATGCACCTTC.

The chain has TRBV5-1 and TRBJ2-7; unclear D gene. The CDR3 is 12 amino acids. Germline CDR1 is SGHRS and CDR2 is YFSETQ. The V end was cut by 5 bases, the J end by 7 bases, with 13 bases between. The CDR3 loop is CASRGMRNEQYF. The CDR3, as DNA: TGCGCCAGCAGAGGGATGAGGAATGAGCAGTACTTC.

CDR3 DNA sequence: TGTGCCAGCAGCTATGGCGGGGGGGCTCAAGAGACCCAGTACTTC. Residues: CASSYGGGAQETQYF. The chain has TRBV7-9 and TRBJ2-5, with TRBD2 matching over 9 bases. In germline, CDR1 is SEHNR, CDR2 FQNEAQ (reference sequence). CDR3 length equals 15 residues. J was trimmed by 2 bases and V by 4 bases; bases with no gene match: 5. Full variable domain (rest looked up from reference TRBV7-9 and TRBJ2-5): DTGVSQNPRHKITKRGQNVTFRCDPISEHNRLYWYRQTLGQGPEFLTYFQNEAQLEKSRLLSDRFSAERPKGSFSTLEIQRTEQGDSAMYLCASSYGGGAQETQYFGPGTRLLVL.

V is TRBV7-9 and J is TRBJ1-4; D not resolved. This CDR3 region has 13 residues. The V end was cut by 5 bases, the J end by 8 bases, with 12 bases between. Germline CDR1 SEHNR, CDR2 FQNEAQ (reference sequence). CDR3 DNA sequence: TGTGCCAGCAGCCCGACCGGTTGGGAAAAACTGTTTTTT. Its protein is CASSPTGWEKLFF.

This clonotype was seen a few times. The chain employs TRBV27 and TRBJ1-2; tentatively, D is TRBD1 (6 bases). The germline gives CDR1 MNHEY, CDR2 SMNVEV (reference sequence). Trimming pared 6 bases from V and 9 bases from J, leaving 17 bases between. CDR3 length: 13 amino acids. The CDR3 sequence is CASRGGGYISYTF. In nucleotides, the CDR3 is TGTGCCAGCAGAGGGGGGGGATATATCAGCTACACCTTC.

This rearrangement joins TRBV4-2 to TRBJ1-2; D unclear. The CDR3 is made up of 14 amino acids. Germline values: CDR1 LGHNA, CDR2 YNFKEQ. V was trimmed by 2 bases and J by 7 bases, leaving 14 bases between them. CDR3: CASSQPGGAGGYTF. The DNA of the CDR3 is TGTGCCAGCAGCCAACCCGGAGGAGCCGGTGGCTACACCTTC.

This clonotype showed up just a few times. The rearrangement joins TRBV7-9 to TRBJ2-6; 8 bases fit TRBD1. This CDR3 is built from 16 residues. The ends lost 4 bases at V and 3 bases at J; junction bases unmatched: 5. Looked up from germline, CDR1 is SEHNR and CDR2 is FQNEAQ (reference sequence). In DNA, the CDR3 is TGTGCCAGCAGCTCCTCAGGGGGCGGTGGGGCCAACGTCCTGACTTTC. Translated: CASSSSGGGGANVLTF.

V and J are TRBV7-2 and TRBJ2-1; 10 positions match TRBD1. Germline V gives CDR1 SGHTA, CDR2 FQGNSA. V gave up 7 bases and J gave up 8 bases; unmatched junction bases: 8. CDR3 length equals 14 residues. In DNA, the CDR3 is TGTGCCAGCACCAGACAGGGGGCAGGGTATGAGCAGTTCTTC. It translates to CASTRQGAGYEQFF. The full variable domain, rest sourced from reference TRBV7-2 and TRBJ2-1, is GAGVSQSPSNKVTEKGKDVELRCDPISGHTALYWYRQSLGQGLEFLIYFQGNSAPDKSGLPSDRFSAERTGGSVSTLTIQRTQQEDSAVYLCASTRQGAGYEQFFGPGTRLTVL.

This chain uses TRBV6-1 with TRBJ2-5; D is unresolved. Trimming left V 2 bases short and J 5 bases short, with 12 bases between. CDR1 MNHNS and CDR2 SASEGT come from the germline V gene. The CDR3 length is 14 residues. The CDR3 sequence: CASSELVLRETQYF. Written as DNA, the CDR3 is TGTGCCAGCAGTGAACTAGTTTTGCGGGAGACCCAGTACTTC.